The rows below give T cell receptor beta chains drawn from one sample of a study of immune evolution from preneoplasia to lung adenocarcinoma. Measured with immunoSEQ multiplex PCR; TCRdb has only the in-frame clones, and not every one. The sample contains under 9,500 clones, 70% to 80% of which appear only once. The source material was FFPE minimally invasive lung adenocarcinoma tissue. The receptors originated from a person in their 70s with lung adenocarcinoma. Both conserved end residues are part of each CDR3. Each record gives: V gene, CDR3 length, clone size, J gene, D gene, CDR3 DNA, CDR3 protein. D genes are given only for firm matches. Clone size is given for some rows only: seen once, a few or many times, or a class if the clone is expanded.

TRBV27,14,NA,TRBJ2-6,NA,TGTGCCAGCAGTCGTAGAGCTGGGGCCAACGTCCTGACTTTC,CASSRRAGANVLTF
TRBV7-8,14,once,TRBJ2-7,TRBD1,TGTGCCAGCCTGCCCGGGACAGTATCCTACGAGCAGTACTTC,CASLPGTVSYEQYF
TRBV29-1,12,NA,TRBJ1-1,NA,TGCAGCGTTCAAACAGGGAACACTGAAGCTTTCTTT,CSVQTGNTEAFF
TRBV10-1,17,few,TRBJ2-7,TRBD2,TGCGCCAGCAGTGGAGGAGAATCGACTAGCGGGGCGTACGAGCAGTACTTC,CASSGGESTSGAYEQYF
TRBV5-6,15,NA,TRBJ2-5,NA,TGTGCCAGCAGCGGATCAGAGGCAGCCCAAGAGACCCAGTACTTC,CASSGSEAAQETQYF
TRBV6-5,13,NA,TRBJ2-7,TRBD1,TGTGCCAGCCGCGGACAGGGAGCTCGCGAGCAGTACTTC,CASRGQGAREQYF
TRBV9,13,NA,TRBJ2-1,NA,TGTGCCAGCAGCGTCTTCGTTGACAATGAGCAGTTCTTC,CASSVFVDNEQFF
TRBV30,15,NA,TRBJ2-7,TRBD2,TGTGCCTGGGACTACGGGACTAGCGGGACCTACGAGCAGTACTTC,CAWDYGTSGTYEQYF
TRBV5-8,14,NA,TRBJ2-7,NA,TGTGCCAGCAGCTTGGTTGTGGGGGCCGGCGAGCAGTACTTC,CASSLVVGAGEQYF
TRBV5-4,19,few,TRBJ2-4,TRBD2,TGTGCCAGCAGCTCCCTGACTAGCGGGAGGGCCACTTCGGCGGGCATTCAGTACTTC,CASSSLTSGRATSAGIQYF
TRBV4-1,13,few,TRBJ1-4,NA,TGCGCCAGCAGCCAAGATCCGAATGAAAAACTGTTTTTT,CASSQDPNEKLFF
TRBV15,14,NA,TRBJ2-3,NA,TGTGCCACCAGCCTCAAGGCCCGGCCAGATACGCAGTATTTT,CATSLKARPDTQYF
TRBV21-1,15,NA,TRBJ1-3,NA,TGTGCCAGCAGCTCTGGGGGCAGGGCAAGAAACACCATATATTTT,CASSSGGRARNTIYF
TRBV9,14,NA,TRBJ2-7,NA,TGTGCCAGCAGCAGAGAGGCAGATCCCCTCGAGCAGTACTTC,CASSREADPLEQYF
TRBV16,17,NA,TRBJ1-3,NA,TGTGCCAGCAGCCAGGTAGATGGGCGGACCTCTGGAAACACCATATATTTT,CASSQVDGRTSGNTIYF
TRBV5-1,18,NA,TRBJ1-1,TRBD1,TGCGCCAGCAGCTTACAAGTCCCGGGACAGGGTATGGCCACTGAAGCTTTCTTT,CASSLQVPGQGMATEAFF
TRBV6-1,13,NA,TRBJ1-1,NA,TGTGCCGCCCGGGATACAGGGACTATTGAAGCTTTCTTT,CAARDTGTIEAFF
TRBV18,14,NA,TRBJ2-7,TRBD1,TGTGCCAGCTCACGAACAGGGGCCGGGGACGAGCAGTACTTC,CASSRTGAGDEQYF
TRBV7-9,11,NA,TRBJ2-3,NA,TGTGCCAGCAGCTTTCCCGATACGCAGTATTTT,CASSFPDTQYF
TRBV6-1,17,few,TRBJ1-3,TRBD1,TGTGCCAGCAGTGAGCCCCCAGGGGCAGGGGGTGGAAACACCATATATTTT,CASSEPPGAGGGNTIYF
TRBV19,13,few,TRBJ1-1,NA,TGTGCCAGTAGTCTGATTTCGAACACTGAAGCTTTCTTT,CASSLISNTEAFF
TRBV30,22,NA,TRBJ2-5,TRBD2,TGTGCCTGGATGAGCGGTAGGGTCAAGGCTAGCGGGAGGGCCAACTCCTCCGAGACCCAATACTTC,CAWMSGRVKASGRANSSETQYF
TRBV5-4,15,few,TRBJ2-2,NA,TGTGCCAGCAGCTTGCAGGGTTCGAACACCGGGGAGCTGTTTTTT,CASSLQGSNTGELFF
TRBV9,13,NA,TRBJ1-6,NA,TGTGCCAGCAGCGTAGTGGTGAATTCACCCCTCCACTTT,CASSVVVNSPLHF
TRBV11-3,14,few,TRBJ2-2,NA,TGTGCCAGCAGCCCCCGACAGTACACCGGGGAGCTGTTTTTT,CASSPRQYTGELFF
TRBV6-6,13,NA,TRBJ2-7,TRBD2,TGTGCCAGCTCGGCGGGGAGGGCCTACGAGCAGTACTTC,CASSAGRAYEQYF
TRBV21-1,12,NA,TRBJ2-7,NA,TGTGCCAGCATCCAAAGCTCCTACGAGCAGTACTTC,CASIQSSYEQYF
TRBV20-1,11,NA,TRBJ2-7,NA,TGCAGTGCTAAGTCAGACTACGAGCAGTACTTC,CSAKSDYEQYF
TRBV5-1,14,NA,TRBJ1-1,NA,TGCGCCAGCAGCGGGTCGGGTGGGAACACTGAAGCTTTCTTT,CASSGSGGNTEAFF
TRBV30,15,NA,TRBJ2-1,NA,TGTGCCTGGAGTGTACTCGCGGGACCCTACAATGAGCAGTTCTTC,CAWSVLAGPYNEQFF
TRBV12-5,14,NA,TRBJ2-2,NA,TGTGCTAGTGGTAGGTCTAGCGCCGCCGGGGAGCTGTTTTTT,CASGRSSAAGELFF
TRBV7-2,14,NA,TRBJ2-2,NA,TGTGCCAGCAGCACACTTCGGGGAACCGGGGAGCTGTTTTTT,CASSTLRGTGELFF
TRBV11-2,15,few,TRBJ2-1,TRBD2,TGTGCCAGCAGCTTAGATCCCGGGACTAGCAATGAGCAGTTCTTC,CASSLDPGTSNEQFF
TRBV7-9,18,NA,TRBJ2-1,TRBD2,TGTGCCAGCAGCGTCTGGACTAGCGGGGGGCCTTTCTTGAGTGAGCAGTTCTTC,CASSVWTSGGPFLSEQFF
TRBV5-1,15,NA,TRBJ2-1,NA,TGCGCCAGCAGCCCCCCGTTAGGTTCCTACAATGAGCAGTTCTTC,CASSPPLGSYNEQFF
TRBV7-9,15,NA,TRBJ2-1,TRBD2,TGTGCCAGCAGTCCCGGACTAGCGGGAGCCAAGGAGCAGTTCTTC,CASSPGLAGAKEQFF
TRBV11-2,15,NA,TRBJ2-7,NA,TGTGCCAGCAGCTTAGGTCAGGGTGGTCCCTACGAGCAGTACTTC,CASSLGQGGPYEQYF
TRBV6-5,13,NA,TRBJ1-2,TRBD1,TGTGCCAGCAACCGACAGGGGGGCAGTGGCTACACCTTC,CASNRQGGSGYTF
TRBV9,16,once,TRBJ2-1,NA,TGTGCCAGCAGCCCGAGGGACGAGGTGACCCACAATGAGCAGTTCTTC,CASSPRDEVTHNEQFF
TRBV6-4,15,few,TRBJ1-1,TRBD1,TGTGCCAGCAGCGACAGGGATAGGGCCAACACTGAAGCTTTCTTT,CASSDRDRANTEAFF
TRBV2,12,NA,TRBJ1-1,NA,TGTGCCAGCAGTGATCAATCAGATGAAGCTTTCTTT,CASSDQSDEAFF
TRBV7-2,12,NA,TRBJ2-7,NA,TGTGCCAGCAGCCCTCAGTCCTACGAGCAGTACTTC,CASSPQSYEQYF
TRBV9,14,NA,TRBJ2-7,NA,TGTGCCAGCAGCGCGGACAGAACCCTCCACGAGCAGTACTTC,CASSADRTLHEQYF
TRBV6-5,15,NA,TRBJ1-2,NA,TGTGCCAGCAGTAGGGGGGTTGGAGTCGACTATGGCTACACCTTC,CASSRGVGVDYGYTF
TRBV11-2,16,NA,TRBJ1-5,NA,TGTGCCAGCAGCTTATCGCCCTCAGGAAGCAATCAGCCCCAGCATTTT,CASSLSPSGSNQPQHF
TRBV29-1,14,NA,TRBJ1-1,NA,TGCAGCGTTGAGGGCAGGGCAGGGAACACTGAAGCTTTCTTT,CSVEGRAGNTEAFF
TRBV11-3,13,NA,TRBJ2-2,NA,TGTGCCAGCAGCTGGGACTTTACCGGGGAGCTGTTTTTT,CASSWDFTGELFF
TRBV27,12,NA,TRBJ2-1,NA,TGTGCCAGCCCTCAGAGGACCCCAGGGGAGTTCTTC,CASPQRTPGEFF
TRBV9,16,NA,TRBJ2-1,NA,TGTGCCAGCAGCGTAGGGGTGGGAACGCTCGGGAATGAGCAGTTCTTC,CASSVGVGTLGNEQFF
TRBV19,14,NA,TRBJ2-1,TRBD2,TGTGCCAGTAGCCCCCGTTGGGAGCGGGAGGGCCAGTTCTTC,CASSPRWEREGQFF
TRBV6-5,15,NA,TRBJ2-1,TRBD2,TGTGCCAGCAGCCCGAAAGCGGGGGGCGCAAATGAGCAGTTCTTC,CASSPKAGGANEQFF
TRBV9,15,NA,TRBJ1-6,NA,TGTGCCAGCAGCCCTCAGTCGGAGAGGAATTCACCCCTCCACTTT,CASSPQSERNSPLHF
TRBV2,15,NA,TRBJ2-5,TRBD2,TGTGCCAGCAGCGTGACTAGCGGCACGGCGGGGACCCAGTACTTC,CASSVTSGTAGTQYF
TRBV5-6,12,NA,TRBJ2-7,NA,TGTGCCAGCAGCGGCGACTTCTACGAGCAGTACTTC,CASSGDFYEQYF
TRBV30,13,NA,TRBJ2-7,TRBD2,TGTGCCTGGAGTCCCCGGGAGGATCACGAGCAGTACTTC,CAWSPREDHEQYF
TRBV5-1,17,NA,TRBJ1-1,NA,TGCGCCAGCAGCTTGGCGGGGGCCGGGGCAACCGGATTAAGGGCTTTCTTT,CASSLAGAGATGLRAFF
TRBV6-1,13,NA,TRBJ1-2,NA,TGTGCCAGCAGTTTTAGCAGGAGGTATGGCTACACCTTC,CASSFSRRYGYTF
TRBV4-2,19,few,TRBJ2-2,TRBD2,TGTGCCAGCAGCCAAGGAGAGGCTAGCGGGAGGTTGAACACCGGGGAGCTGTTTTTT,CASSQGEASGRLNTGELFF
TRBV6-6,14,NA,TRBJ1-2,NA,TGTGCCAGCAGTTACACAGGGACGAACTATGGCTACACCTTC,CASSYTGTNYGYTF
TRBV27,15,few,TRBJ1-5,NA,TGTGCCAGCAGTCCCAGTCTTTTGGGCAATCAGCCCCAGCATTTT,CASSPSLLGNQPQHF